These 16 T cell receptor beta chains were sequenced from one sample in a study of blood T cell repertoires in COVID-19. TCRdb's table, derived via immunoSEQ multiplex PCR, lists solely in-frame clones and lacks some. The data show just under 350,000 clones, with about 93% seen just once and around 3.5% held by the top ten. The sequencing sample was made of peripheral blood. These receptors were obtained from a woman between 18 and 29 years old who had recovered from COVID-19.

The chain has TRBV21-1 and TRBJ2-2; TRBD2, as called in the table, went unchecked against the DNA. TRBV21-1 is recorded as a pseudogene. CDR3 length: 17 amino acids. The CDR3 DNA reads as TGTGCCAGCAGCAATATCCCCCACGAGGCGGGCACCGGGGAGCTGTTTTTT. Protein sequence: CASSNIPHEAGTGELFF.

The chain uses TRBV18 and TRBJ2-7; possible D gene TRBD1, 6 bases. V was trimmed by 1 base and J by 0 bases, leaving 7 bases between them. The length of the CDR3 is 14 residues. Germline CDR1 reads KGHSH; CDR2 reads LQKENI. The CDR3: CASSPQDSSYEQYV. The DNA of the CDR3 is TGTGCCAGCTCACCACAGGACAGCTCCTACGAGCAGTACGTC.

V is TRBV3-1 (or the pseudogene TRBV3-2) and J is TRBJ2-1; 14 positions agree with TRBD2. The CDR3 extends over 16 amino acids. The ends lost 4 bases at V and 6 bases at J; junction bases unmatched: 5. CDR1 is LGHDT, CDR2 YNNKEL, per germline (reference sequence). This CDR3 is CASSPGTSGGFNEQFF. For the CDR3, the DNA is TGTGCCAGCAGCCCGGGGACTAGCGGGGGCTTCAATGAGCAGTTCTTC.

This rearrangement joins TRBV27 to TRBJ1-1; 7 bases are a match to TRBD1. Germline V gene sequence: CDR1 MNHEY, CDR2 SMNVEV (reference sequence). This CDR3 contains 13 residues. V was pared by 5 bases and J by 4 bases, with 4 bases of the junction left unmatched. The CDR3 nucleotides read TGTGCCAGCAGTGAACAGGGGCGCACTGAAGCTTTCTTT. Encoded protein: CASSEQGRTEAFF.

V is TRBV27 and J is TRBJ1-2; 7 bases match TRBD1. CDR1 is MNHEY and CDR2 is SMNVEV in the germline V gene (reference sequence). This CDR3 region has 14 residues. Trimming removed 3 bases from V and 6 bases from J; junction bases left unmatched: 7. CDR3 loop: CASSFNDRVNGYTF. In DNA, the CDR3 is TGTGCCAGCAGTTTTAACGACAGGGTGAATGGCTACACCTTC.

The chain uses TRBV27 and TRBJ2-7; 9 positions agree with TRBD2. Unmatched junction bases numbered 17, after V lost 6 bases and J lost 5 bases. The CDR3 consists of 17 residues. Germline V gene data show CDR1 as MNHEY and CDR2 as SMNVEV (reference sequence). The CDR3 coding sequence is TGTGCCAGCAGCCACACGACCTTAGCGGGAGTTTGGGACGAGCAGTACGTC. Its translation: CASSHTTLAGVWDEQYV.

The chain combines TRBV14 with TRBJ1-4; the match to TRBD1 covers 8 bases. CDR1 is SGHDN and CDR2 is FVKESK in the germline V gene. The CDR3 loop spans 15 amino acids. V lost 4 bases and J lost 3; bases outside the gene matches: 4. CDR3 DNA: TGTGCCAGCAGCCCTTCCAGGGGGCCTAATGAAAAACTGTTTTTT. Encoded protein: CASSPSRGPNEKLFF.

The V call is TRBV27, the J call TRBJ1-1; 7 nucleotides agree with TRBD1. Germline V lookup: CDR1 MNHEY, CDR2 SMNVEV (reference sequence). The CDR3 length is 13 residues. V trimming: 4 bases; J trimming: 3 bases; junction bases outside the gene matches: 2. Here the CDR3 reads CASSSQGDTEAFF. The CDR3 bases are TGTGCCAGCAGTTCCCAGGGGGACACTGAAGCTTTCTTT.

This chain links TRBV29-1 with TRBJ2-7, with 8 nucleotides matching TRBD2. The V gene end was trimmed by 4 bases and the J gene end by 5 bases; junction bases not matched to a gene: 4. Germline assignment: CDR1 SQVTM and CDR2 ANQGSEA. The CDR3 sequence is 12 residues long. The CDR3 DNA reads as TGCAGCGTTGCGCGGGGGGATCACGAGCAGTACGTC. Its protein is CSVARGDHEQYV.

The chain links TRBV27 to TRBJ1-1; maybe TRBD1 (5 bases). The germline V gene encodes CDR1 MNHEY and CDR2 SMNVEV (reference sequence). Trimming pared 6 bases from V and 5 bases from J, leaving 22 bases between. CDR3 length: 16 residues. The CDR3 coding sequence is TGTGCCAGCAGCTTACCGGCGGGTGGGGGAGGGACTGAAGCTTTCTTT. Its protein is CASSLPAGGGGTEAFF.

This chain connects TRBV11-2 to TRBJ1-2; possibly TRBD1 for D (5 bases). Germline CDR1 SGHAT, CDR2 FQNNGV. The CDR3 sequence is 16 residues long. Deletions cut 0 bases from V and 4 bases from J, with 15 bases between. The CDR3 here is CASSLDSGGLTYGYTF. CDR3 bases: TGTGCCAGCAGCTTAGATTCCGGGGGACTGACCTATGGCTACACCTTC.

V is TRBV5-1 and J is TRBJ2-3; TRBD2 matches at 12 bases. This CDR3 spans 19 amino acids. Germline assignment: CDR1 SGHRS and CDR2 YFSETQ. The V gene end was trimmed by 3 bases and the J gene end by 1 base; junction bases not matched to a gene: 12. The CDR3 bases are TGCGCCAGCAGCTCGGGCCCTAGCGGGAGGGAAGGGGGCACAGATACGCAGTATTTT. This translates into CASSSGPSGREGGTDTQYF.

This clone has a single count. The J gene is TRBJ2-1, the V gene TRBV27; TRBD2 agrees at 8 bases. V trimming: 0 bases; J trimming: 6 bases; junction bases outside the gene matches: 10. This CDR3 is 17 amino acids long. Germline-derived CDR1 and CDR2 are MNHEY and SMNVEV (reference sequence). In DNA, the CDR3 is TGTGCCAGCAGTTTATCGACGGGAGGGCCTCGGGCCAATGAGCAGTTCTTC. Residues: CASSLSTGGPRANEQFF.

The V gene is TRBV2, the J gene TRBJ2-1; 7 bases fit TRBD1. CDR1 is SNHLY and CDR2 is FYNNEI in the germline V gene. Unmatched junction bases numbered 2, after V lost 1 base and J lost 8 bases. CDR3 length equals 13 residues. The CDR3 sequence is CASSEGGGYEQFF. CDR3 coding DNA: TGTGCCAGCAGTGAAGGAGGGGGCTATGAGCAGTTCTTC.

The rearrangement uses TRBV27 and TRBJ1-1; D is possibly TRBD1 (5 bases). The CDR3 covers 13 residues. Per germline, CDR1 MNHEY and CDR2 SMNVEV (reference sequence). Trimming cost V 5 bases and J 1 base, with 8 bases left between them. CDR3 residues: CASSIGQNTEAFF. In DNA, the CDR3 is TGTGCCAGCAGTATAGGACAGAACACTGAAGCTTTCTTT.

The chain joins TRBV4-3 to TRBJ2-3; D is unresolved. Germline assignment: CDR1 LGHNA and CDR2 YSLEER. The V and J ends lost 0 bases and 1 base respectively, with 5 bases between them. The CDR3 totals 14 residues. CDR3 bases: TGCGCCAGCAGCCAAGATCAGGGCACAGATACGCAGTATTTT. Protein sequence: CASSQDQGTDTQYF.